This entry lists 11 T cell receptor beta chains sequenced from one sample in a study of T-cell reconstitution after alpha-beta-depleted transplantation in children (dated by TCRdb to 2016 to 2017). Libraries were prepared through PCR. The run used an Illumina HiSeq 2500. TCR library preparation used molecular barcoding, with unique molecular identifiers applied to normalize quantification of the TCRbeta repertoire. TCRdb ran its own pipeline on the public reads, namely fastp trimming at Q25 and MiXCR clone calling, and kept in-frame beta chains. Rows merge per CDR3 protein into single entries with the most common DNA and genes. The sample data list 75,000 to 90,000 distinct CDR3 sequences, and 13% to 15% of these were observed just once. 27% of the sample lies in the top ten. This sample's treatment or condition label indicates: allogeneic hematopoietic cell transplantation with graft depleted of TCRalphabeta T cells and CD19 B cells.

Sample: PBMCs, mostly from graft donor cells, taken 180 days after TCRalphabeta/CD19-depleted stem cell transplant. These receptors came from a male patient aged 2 to 9 who had a stem cell transplant for acute lymphoblastic leukemia, so the T cells may come from the graft donor.

About this clonotype itself: Mismatch with germline at one junction end may stem from a read error. This chain joins TRBV27 and TRBJ1-2; 9 bases fit TRBD1. This CDR3 has 15 amino acids. Germline V CDR1 and CDR2: MNHEY, SMNVEV (reference sequence). CDR3 protein: CASSSTGGDNYGYSF. The CDR3, as DNA: TGTGCCAGCAGTTCAACAGGGGGCGATAACTATGGCTACTCCTTC.

The chain uses TRBV20-1 and TRBJ2-2; tentative D call: TRBD1 (5 bases). V lost 5 bases to trimming and J lost 3 bases, with 10 bases between them. Germline V CDR1 and CDR2: DFQATT, SNEGSKA (reference sequence). The CDR3 is 13 residues long. The CDR3 coding sequence is TGCAGTGCTTCCCAGGGTTACACCGGGGAGCTGTTTTTT. This gives the protein CSASQGYTGELFF.

This clonotype was seen only a few times. The CDR3 loop is CSTGEQFF. The CDR3 region has the DNA TGCAGTACGGGTGAGCAGTTCTTC. The chain employs TRBV20-1 and TRBJ2-1; D is uncertain. V shed 8 bases and J shed 9 bases, with 5 bases lying between them. Germline values: CDR1 DFQATT, CDR2 SNEGSKA (reference sequence). The CDR3 is made up of 8 amino acids.

This clonotype showed up many times. V and J are TRBV6-1 and TRBJ2-1; TRBD2 is a possible D gene (5 bases). CDR3 length: 14 amino acids. Germline V CDR1 and CDR2: MNHNS, SASEGT. V shed 5 bases and J shed 7 bases, with 15 bases lying between them. DNA for the CDR3: TGTGCCAGCAGTATTAGAGGTGGGAGAAATGAGCAGTTCTTC. It yields the protein CASSIRGGRNEQFF.

The chain couples TRBV20-1 to TRBJ1-2; 8 nucleotides match TRBD1. This CDR3 is built from 14 residues. Germline V lookup: CDR1 DFQATT, CDR2 SNEGSKA (reference sequence). V lost 6 bases to trimming and J lost 4 bases; unmatched junction nucleotides: 10. DNA for the CDR3: TGCAGTGCGGTACTGGACAGGGAGAGCTATGGCTACACCTTC. Translation gives CSAVLDRESYGYTF.

This clonotype was seen only a few times. The chain employs TRBV5-1 and TRBJ1-3; 10 bases are shared with TRBD1. V lost 4 bases, J lost 1 base, and 2 bases stayed unmatched. The germline V gene has CDR1 SGHRS and CDR2 YFSETQ. This CDR3 comprises 15 residues. This CDR3 is CASSPGQGSGNTIYF. In DNA form, the CDR3 reads TGCGCCAGCAGCCCGGGACAGGGGTCTGGAAACACCATATATTTT.

In this sample, this clonotype turned up a few times. The genes are TRBV5-6 and TRBJ2-7; 9 bases line up with TRBD1. The trim removed 4 bases at V and 3 bases at J, leaving 5 bases unmatched. The CDR3 spans 14 residues. CDR1 SGHDT and CDR2 YYEEEE come from the germline V gene. CDR3 region: CASSPPGQGYEQYF. The CDR3, as DNA: TGTGCCAGCAGCCCCCCGGGACAGGGCTACGAGCAGTACTTC.

This clonotype was recorded a few times. For the CDR3, the DNA is TGCAGTGCTAGAGTCCCGGGACTAGTGCAAGATACGCAGTATTTT. Its protein product is CSARVPGLVQDTQYF. This rearrangement joins TRBV20-1 to TRBJ2-3, with 8 bases identical to TRBD2. The junction had 8 bases not matched to a gene; V was cut back by 1 base and J by 5 bases. The CDR3 consists of 15 residues. The germline V gene encodes CDR1 DFQATT and CDR2 SNEGSKA (reference sequence).

The chain couples TRBV7-3 to TRBJ2-3, with 8 bases matching TRBD2. V lost 5 bases and J lost 0; bases outside the gene matches: 4. The CDR3 runs 15 residues. The germline gives CDR1 SGHTA, CDR2 FQGTGA. The DNA for the CDR3 is TGTGCCAGCAGCACCCAGCGGGGGAGCACAGATACGCAGTATTTT. The encoded protein is CASSTQRGSTDTQYF.

At least ten counts were recorded for this clonotype. The V gene is TRBV15, the J gene TRBJ2-4; D ambiguous. V lost 1 base and J lost 0, with 7 bases in between. The length of the CDR3 is 15 residues. CDR1 LNHNV and CDR2 YYDKDF come from the germline V gene (reference sequence). CDR3 in DNA: TGTGCCACCAGCAGAGGCGACGCAGCCAAAAACATTCAGTACTTC. Its translation is CATSRGDAAKNIQYF.

The chain carries TRBV29-1 and TRBJ2-3; D unclear. V lost 5 bases, J lost 2 bases, and 26 bases lay in between. There are 18 residues in the CDR3. Germline values: CDR1 SQVTM, CDR2 ANQGSEA. This chain's CDR3 is CSVLKFDPEILLTDTQYF. In nucleotides, the CDR3 is TGCAGCGTTCTTAAGTTCGACCCTGAGATCCTCCTCACAGATACGCAGTATTTT.